This TCR beta chain was retrieved from a study of Graves' ophthalmopathy and Graves' hyperthyroidism. The authors amplified TCR beta CDR3 regions, and they did so from RNA transcripts for repertoire sequencing. Investigators did first-round RT-PCR with HTBI primers, then second-round multiplex PCR. TCRdb passed the multiplex PCR reads through MiXCR, listing each CDR3 protein once. The sample lists approximately 210,000 distinct CDR3 sequences, roughly 21% occurring once. Ineligible for inclusion were patients with other autoimmune diseases, uncontrolled infections, pregnancy or lactation. What supplied the PBMCs was about 9.8 ml of fresh peripheral blood. This clonotype was observed many times. The sample consisted of peripheral blood. This receptor was taken from a woman in her fifties or sixties with Graves' ophthalmopathy.

CDR3 DNA: TGTGCCAGCAGCCGAGGTGGGGTGAATCAGCCCCAGCATTTT. Amino acid sequence: CASSRGGVNQPQHF. This chain uses TRBV7-9 with TRBJ1-5; D is undetermined. The CDR3 length is 14 residues. Deletions cut 5 bases from V and 4 bases from J, with 12 bases between. Germline assignment: CDR1 SEHNR and CDR2 FQNEAQ (reference sequence).